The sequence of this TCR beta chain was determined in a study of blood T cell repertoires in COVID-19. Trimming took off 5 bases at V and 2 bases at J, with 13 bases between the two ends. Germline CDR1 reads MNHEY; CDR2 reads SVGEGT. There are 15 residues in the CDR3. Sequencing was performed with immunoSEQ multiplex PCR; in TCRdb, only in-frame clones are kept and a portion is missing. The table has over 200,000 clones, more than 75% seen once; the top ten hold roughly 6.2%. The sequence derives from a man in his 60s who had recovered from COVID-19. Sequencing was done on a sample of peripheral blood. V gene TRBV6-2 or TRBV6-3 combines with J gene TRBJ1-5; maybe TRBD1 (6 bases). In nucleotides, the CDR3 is TGTGCCAGCAGTACAATTTGGACAGGCAATCAGCCCCAGCATTTT. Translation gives CASSTIWTGNQPQHF.